The clone carrying this TCR beta chain was recorded a few times. Its antigen is currently unknown. One end of the junction varies from germline; a read error may be responsible. Time point indicated: newly diagnosed GD, antithyroid drugs for less than 3 months. The authors made the TCR library using RNA they extracted from PBMCs. The source of the sample is a study of regulatory T cells in long-lasting Graves disease. Findings of the study overall: When disease was persistent, TRBV28, TRBJ1-2 and TRBJ2-5 were the favored segments.

This CDR3 has 12 residues. Germline V gene data show CDR1 as SQVTM and CDR2 as ANQGSEA. The authors built TCR beta libraries using iRepertoire HTBI primers and Arm-PCR of CDR3 regions. TCRdb called the multiplex PCR reads again in MiXCR, with one record for every CDR3 protein. The data contain under 800,000 distinct CDR3 sequences, about 15% of them singletons. The sample also formed part of further work on T cells in Graves' hyperthyroidism and ophthalmopathy. That source reports: Over 18 months, lack of ophthalmopathy progression marked Graves' hyperthyroidism as stable. First-round RT-PCR targeting the TCR CDR3 was performed with the HTBI primer set. From stable hyperthyroidism, ophthalmopathy was separated by a 13 V-J model.

This receptor was obtained from a woman aged 25-40 years with Graves disease. The genes are TRBV29-1 and TRBJ2-4; 11 nucleotides agree with TRBD2. The starting material was peripheral blood mononuclear cells (PBMCs), obtained at new diagnosis, from a patient treated with antithyroid drugs. The CDR3 DNA is TGCAGCGTTGAGGCTAGCGGGAGGTTAAGGCACTTC. Translating gives CSVEASGRLRHF. Based on the CDR3 plus reference TRBV29-1 and TRBJ2-4, the full variable domain is SAVISQKPSRDICQRGTSLTIQCQVDSQVTMMFWYRQQPGQSLTLIATANQGSEATYESGFVIDKFPISRPNLTFSTLTVSNMSPEDSSIYLCSVEASGRLRHFGAGTRLSVL.